The clone carrying this T cell receptor beta chain was found a few times. The antigen is undetermined. The data stem from a study of T cells after yellow fever vaccination. Findings of the study overall: At 95% to 98% for CD4 and 70% to 90% for CD8, most primary-vaccination clones showed up again after the booster. Clonotypes shared by both compartments, CD4 and CD8, made up a small share. Abundant bulk-derived clonotypes could contaminate FACS-sorted repertoires. Weaker overall was a secondary response that nonetheless peaked faster, on day 5 versus 15.

MiXCR, applied by TCRdb to the 5' RACE reads, yields one record per CDR3 protein. Altogether 450,000 to 550,000 distinct CDR3 sequences are present, about a fifth being singletons, with the ten largest covering 15% to 20%. Germline CDR1 DFQATT, CDR2 SNEGSKA (reference sequence). The V end was cut by 3 bases, the J end by 3 bases, with 13 bases between. CDR3 length: 14 residues. This specimen consisted of PBMCs, obtained 21 days after the first yellow fever vaccination. The rearrangement links TRBV20-1 to TRBJ2-3; D is unclear. The TCR comes from a young man who received the YFV17D yellow fever vaccine. The CDR3 spells CSARITPRTDTQYF. The DNA for the CDR3 is TGCAGTGCTAGGATAACGCCGAGGACAGATACGCAGTATTTT.